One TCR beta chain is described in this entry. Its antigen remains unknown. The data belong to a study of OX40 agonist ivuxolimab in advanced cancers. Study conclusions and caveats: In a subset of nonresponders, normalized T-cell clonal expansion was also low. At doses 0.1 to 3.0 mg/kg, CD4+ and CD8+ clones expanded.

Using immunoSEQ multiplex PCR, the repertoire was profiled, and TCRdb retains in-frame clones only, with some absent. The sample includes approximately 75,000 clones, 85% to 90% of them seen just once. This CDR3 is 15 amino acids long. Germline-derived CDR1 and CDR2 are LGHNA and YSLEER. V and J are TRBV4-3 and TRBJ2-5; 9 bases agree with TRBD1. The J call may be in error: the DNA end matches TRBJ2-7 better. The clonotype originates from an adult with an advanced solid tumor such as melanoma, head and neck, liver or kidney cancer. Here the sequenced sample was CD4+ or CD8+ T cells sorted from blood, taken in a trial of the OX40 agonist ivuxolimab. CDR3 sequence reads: CASSYRQGVLFEQYF. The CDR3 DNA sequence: TGCGCCAGCAGCTATCGACAGGGGGTTTTGTTCGAGCAGTACTTC.